The T cell receptor (beta chain) described here comes from a study of vaccination effects on CD4 cells after COVID-19. Study-level information: Post-vaccine sample collection fell at a median of 72 days after the second dose.

As regards this clone: Its antigen is unknown.

Here immunoSEQ multiplex PCR was the method, and the copy in TCRdb shows in-frame clones only, minus some. The sample lists nearly 25,000 clones; approximately 69% were seen once. CDR1 SNHLY and CDR2 FYNNEI come from the germline V gene. This CDR3 is 14 amino acids long. J lost 0 bases, V lost 5 bases, and 1 base had no gene match. CD4+ T cells specific for antigen were expanded with viral peptide pools by the ViraFEST assay before sequencing. Upon completion of around eleven days in culture, CD4+ T cells were isolated. All study participants received two doses of BNT162b2 or mRNA-1273 vaccine. The clonotype was recovered from a human donor who received a COVID-19 vaccine. This specimen was CD4+ T cells from PBMCs cultured with SARS-CoV-2 spike peptides, taken after COVID-19 vaccination. The chain links TRBV2 to TRBJ2-3, with 8 bases identical to TRBD2. The CDR3 sequence is CASSTGGSTDTQYF. CDR3 bases: TGTGCCAGCAGTACGGGGGGGAGCACAGATACGCAGTATTTT.